The next 18 T cell receptor beta chains were all read from a single sample in a study of blood T cell repertoires in COVID-19. The method was immunoSEQ multiplex PCR; TCRdb's version includes in-frame clones alone and lacks a portion of them. The sample records more than 300,000 clones, roughly 91% being singletons. Specimen: PBMCs or T cells enriched from blood (not recorded which). Receptor source: a woman younger than 30 who had recovered from COVID-19.

This clone was found once. The chain carries TRBV6-5 and TRBJ1-2; D is undetermined. The CDR3 totals 11 residues. The ends were cut back, 6 bases at V and 7 bases at J, with 9 bases in the middle. Per germline, CDR1 MNHEY and CDR2 SVGAGI. CDR3 coding DNA: TGTGCCAGCAGAACAGTCGCTGGCTACACCTTC. The encoded protein is CASRTVAGYTF.

This clone occurred a few times. CDR3 coding DNA: TGCGCCAGCAGCCAGGGACAGACTGTAAATTCACCCCTCCACTTT. This encodes CASSQGQTVNSPLHF. The chain employs TRBV4-3 and TRBJ1-6; 7 nucleotides line up with TRBD1. Germline CDR1 and CDR2: LGHNA and YSLEER. This CDR3 is built from 15 residues. V lost 3 bases to trimming and J lost 7 bases; unmatched junction nucleotides: 6.

The gene calls are TRBV15 and TRBJ2-1; 14 bases line up with TRBD2. From germline, CDR1 is LNHNV and CDR2 YYDKDF (reference sequence). Trimming removed 4 bases from V and 8 bases from J; junction bases left unmatched: 7. CDR3 length equals 16 residues. The CDR3 bases are TGTGCCACCAGCACCAGACTAGCGGGGGGGATGGATGAGCAGTTCTTC. It translates to CATSTRLAGGMDEQFF.

V and J are TRBV7-3 and TRBJ2-7; a possible D gene is TRBD2 (6 bases). This CDR3 contains 16 residues. V gave up 5 bases and J gave up 0 bases, with 17 bases separating them. Germline values: CDR1 SGHTA, CDR2 FQGTGA. This CDR3 reads CASSPGSAGSSYEQYF. Here the CDR3 DNA reads TGTGCCAGCAGCCCCGGTTCGGCGGGAAGCTCCTACGAGCAGTACTTC. Based on the CDR3 plus reference TRBV7-3 and TRBJ2-7, the full variable domain is GAGVSQTPSNKVTEKGKYVELRCDPISGHTALYWYRQSLGQGPEFLIYFQGTGAADDSGLPNDRFFAVRPEGSVSTLKIQRTERGDSAVYLCASSPGSAGSSYEQYFGPGTRLTVT.

This clone was observed a single time. The gene calls are TRBV7-2 and TRBJ2-1, with a weak D call TRBD2 (7 bases). The CDR3 loop spans 14 amino acids. CDR1 is SGHTA and CDR2 is FQGNSA in the germline V gene. V lost 3 bases and J 4 bases, leaving 10 bases between the germline ends. CDR3 DNA: TGTGCCAGCAGCTTGGGGGGGCTGTACAATGAGCAGTTCTTC. Amino acids: CASSLGGLYNEQFF.

The chain uses TRBV29-1 and TRBJ1-2; TRBD1 matches at 8 bases. The CDR3 extends over 14 amino acids. Looked up from germline, CDR1 is SQVTM and CDR2 is ANQGSEA. With 4 bases clipped from V and 1 base from J, the junction kept 5 bases outside the gene matches. This CDR3 is CSVAAQGGNYGYTF. CDR3 sequence (DNA): TGCAGCGTTGCTGCACAGGGGGGTAACTATGGCTACACCTTC. The full variable domain, with the rest looked up from reference TRBV29-1 and TRBJ1-2, is SAVISQKPSRDICQRGTSLTIQCQVDSQVTMMFWYRQQPGQSLTLIATANQGSEATYESGFVIDKFPISRPNLTFSTLTVSNMSPEDSSIYLCSVAAQGGNYGYTFGSGTRLTVV.

The chain links TRBV7-9 to TRBJ1-1; TRBD1 matches at 9 bases. Per the germline V gene, CDR1 is SEHNR and CDR2 is FQNEAQ (reference sequence). Trimming at V came to 4 bases and at J to 1 base, leaving 1 base not matched to a gene. The CDR3 sequence is 14 residues long. This CDR3 reads CASSWGQGNTEAFF. As DNA, the CDR3 is TGTGCCAGCAGCTGGGGACAGGGGAACACTGAAGCTTTCTTT.

This chain uses TRBV4-3 with TRBJ2-2, with D hard to call. The CDR3 loop spans 15 amino acids. Germline CDR1 is LGHNA and CDR2 is YSLEER. Trimming stripped 2 bases from V and 6 bases from J, with 13 bases between. CDR3 sequence reads: CASSQRSVQAGELFF. In DNA, the CDR3 is TGCGCCAGCAGCCAAAGGTCGGTTCAGGCCGGGGAGCTGTTTTTT.

The rearrangement links TRBV7-3 to TRBJ2-2; 7 bases fit TRBD2. Losses at the gene ends were 5 bases for V and 1 base for J; bases not matched to a gene: 1. CDR3 length: 14 amino acids. The germline CDR1 and CDR2 sequences are SGHTA and FQGTGA. The CDR3 loop reads CASSRGGNTGELFF. As DNA, the CDR3 is TGTGCCAGCAGCCGCGGGGGGAACACCGGGGAGCTGTTTTTT.

The J gene is TRBJ2-5, the V gene TRBV7-8; D not resolved. Germline V CDR1 and CDR2: SGHVS, FQNEAQ. The ends were cut back, 5 bases at V and 5 bases at J, with 9 bases in the middle. This CDR3 contains 12 residues. DNA of the CDR3: TGTGCCAGCAGCCGAGACCGGGAGACCCAGTACTTC. It yields the protein CASSRDRETQYF.

The rearrangement uses TRBV7-9 and TRBJ2-7; D might be TRBD1 (6 bases). The CDR3 is made up of 14 amino acids. Germline V gene lookup returns CDR1 SEHNR and CDR2 FQNEAQ (reference sequence). The V end was cut by 1 base, the J end by 6 bases, with 13 bases between. The CDR3 region is CASSLEGGSAEQYF. CDR3 coding DNA: TGTGCCAGCAGCTTAGAAGGGGGTTCGGCCGAGCAGTACTTC.

The J gene is TRBJ1-1, the V gene TRBV5-1; D may be TRBD1 (6 bases). V gave up 0 bases and J gave up 7 bases, with 13 bases separating them. This CDR3 has 14 amino acids. In germline, CDR1 is SGHRS, CDR2 YFSETQ. The CDR3 DNA follows: TGCGCCAGCAGCTTGGAACAGGGCCCGTTTGAAGCTTTCTTT. Its translation: CASSLEQGPFEAFF.

V and J are TRBV5-8 and TRBJ1-1; perhaps TRBD1 as D (6 bases). CDR3 length: 15 amino acids. V was pared by 4 bases and J by 0 bases, with 13 bases between. Looked up from germline, CDR1 is SGHTS and CDR2 is YDEGEE. CDR3 nucleotide sequence: TGTGCCAGCAGCCGAGAGACAGGAATGAACACTGAAGCTTTCTTT. Translation gives CASSRETGMNTEAFF.

The chain employs TRBV7-9 and TRBJ1-2; 9 bases fit TRBD1. V was clipped by 4 bases and J by 2 bases; unmatched bases: 8. The CDR3 runs 16 residues. Per the germline V gene, CDR1 is SEHNR and CDR2 is FQNEAQ (reference sequence). CDR3 DNA sequence: TGTGCCAGCAGCTCCCTGAAGGGACAGGGAAACTATGGCTACACCTTC. Protein product: CASSSLKGQGNYGYTF.

This rearrangement joins TRBV14 to TRBJ1-4; 11 positions agree with TRBD1. Germline loops: CDR1 SGHDN, CDR2 FVKESK. With V trimmed by 9 bases and J by 3 bases, 12 bases remained unmatched. The CDR3 covers 17 residues. In DNA form, the CDR3 reads TGTGCCAGTCCACTAGGGGGACAGGGGGTCCCTAATGAAAAACTGTTTTTT. Translated: CASPLGGQGVPNEKLFF.

This rearrangement joins TRBV3-1 (or the pseudogene TRBV3-2) to TRBJ1-5; 7 positions agree with TRBD1. The CDR3 runs 14 residues. Germline CDR1 reads LGHDT; CDR2 reads YNNKEL (reference sequence). J was trimmed by 7 bases and V by 1 base; bases with no gene match: 4. The DNA of the CDR3 is TGTGCCAGCAGCCAAGGCACAGGGGAACAGCCCCAGCATTTT. As protein: CASSQGTGEQPQHF.

The genes are TRBV18 and TRBJ1-3; D remains unclear. The ends were cut back, 1 base at V and 0 bases at J, with 13 bases in the middle. The CDR3 spans 17 residues. From germline, CDR1 is KGHSH and CDR2 LQKENI. In DNA form, the CDR3 reads TGTGCCAGCTCACCACTAGTATCGATAAACTCTGGAAACACCATATATTTT. Its translation: CASSPLVSINSGNTIYF. The complete variable domain, with remaining parts taken from reference TRBV18 and TRBJ1-3, reads NAGVMQNPRHLVRRRGQEARLRCSPMKGHSHVYWYRQLPEEGLKFMVYLQKENIIDESGMPKERFSAEFPKEGPSILRIQQVVRGDSAAYFCASSPLVSINSGNTIYFGEGSWLTVV.

The chain carries TRBV5-4 and TRBJ2-7; TRBD1 might be the D (6 bases). The CDR3 sequence is 14 residues long. CDR1 is SGHNT and CDR2 is YYREEE in the germline V gene (reference sequence). V shed 0 bases and J shed 1 base, with 8 bases lying between them. The CDR3: CASSLAGASYEQYF. The DNA for the CDR3 is TGTGCCAGCAGCTTGGCAGGGGCGTCCTACGAGCAGTACTTC.